This T cell receptor (beta chain) was obtained from a study of blood T cell repertoires in COVID-19. Across the whole study: Sources were T cells, B-cell-depleted T cells, or PBMCs; the material itself was cDNA or gDNA.

Participant reports of clinical history set cohort assignment. Cohort 3 donors counted as recovered after two negative PCRs, clearance, or resolved symptoms. This CDR3 contains 17 residues. Trimming took 6 bases from V and 3 from J; bases not matched to a gene: 16. CDR1 and CDR2 (germline): LNHDA, SQIVND (reference sequence). Per the original methods: Reference gene primer amplification in the assay estimated nucleated cell counts. Assay: immunoSEQ multiplex PCR; the TCRdb copy retains only in-frame clones and omits some. Clone size and the V and J calls come from that table; the DNA yielded D and trimming. The table records roughly 380,000 clones, approximately 84% of them present only once. This clone appeared once.

V gene TRBV19 combines with J gene TRBJ2-7; 8 nucleotides align to TRBD2. This receptor was taken from a woman younger than 45 who had recovered from COVID-19. Material: PBMCs or T cells enriched from blood (not recorded which). CDR3 protein: CASRRVGSSGGLYEQYF. CDR3 bases: TGTGCCAGTAGAAGAGTGGGGTCCAGCGGGGGCCTCTACGAGCAGTACTTC.